This TCR beta chain is drawn from a study of read filtering for tumor transcriptome and immune sequencing. Study at large: By R-ISS, stages I, II and III held 8, 16 and 7 patients. Transcriptome libraries were built from DNase-treated RNA. Study-level points and caveats: About four fifths of IR-seq clonotypes had a single read, yet these held about 3.5% of reads. This fraction held mixed bone marrow immune cells after CD138-negative sorting.

The library was built from about 400 ng RNA with molecular barcoded adaptors for alpha/delta and beta/gamma chains. TCRdb processed the reads anew with MiXCR; each CDR3 protein has one entry. The repertoire consists of about 30,000 distinct CDR3 sequences, with about a fifth occurring once and the leading ten covering 16%. This clonotype was seen ten or more times. The antigen is unknown. The ends were cut back, 2 bases at V and 0 bases at J, with 8 bases in the middle. The CDR3 extends over 15 amino acids. This sequence originates from a donor aged 40 or over with multiple myeloma. The sequenced sample was a population of CD138-negative cells sorted from bone marrow. The V call is TRBV12-3 or TRBV12-4, the J call TRBJ2-1, with D possibly TRBD2 on 5 matching bases. The CDR3 DNA is TGTGCCAGCAGTTTATCGGGGATCTCCTACAATGAGCAGTTCTTC. Encoded protein: CASSLSGISYNEQFF.